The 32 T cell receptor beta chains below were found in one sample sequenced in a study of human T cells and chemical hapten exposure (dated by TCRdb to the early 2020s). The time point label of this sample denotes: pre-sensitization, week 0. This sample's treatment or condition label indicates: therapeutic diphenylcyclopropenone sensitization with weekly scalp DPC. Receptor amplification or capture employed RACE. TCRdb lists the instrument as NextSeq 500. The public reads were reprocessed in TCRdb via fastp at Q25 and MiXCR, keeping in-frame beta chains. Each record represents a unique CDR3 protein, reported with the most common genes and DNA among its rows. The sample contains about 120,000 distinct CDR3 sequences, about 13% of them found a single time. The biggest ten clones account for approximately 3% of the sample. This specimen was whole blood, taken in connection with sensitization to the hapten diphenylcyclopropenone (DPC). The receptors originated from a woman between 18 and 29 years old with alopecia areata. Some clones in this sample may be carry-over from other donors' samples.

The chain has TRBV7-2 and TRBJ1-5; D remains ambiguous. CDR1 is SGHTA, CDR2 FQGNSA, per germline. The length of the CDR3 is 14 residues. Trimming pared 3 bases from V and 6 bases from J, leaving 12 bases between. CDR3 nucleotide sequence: TGTGCCAGCAGCTTTGATCCGGCGGGTCAGCCCCAGCATTTT. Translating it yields CASSFDPAGQPQHF.

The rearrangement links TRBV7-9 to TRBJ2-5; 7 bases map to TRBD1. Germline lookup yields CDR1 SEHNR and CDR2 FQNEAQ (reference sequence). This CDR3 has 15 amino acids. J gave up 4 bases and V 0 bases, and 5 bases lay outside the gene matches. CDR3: CASSLAKRGRETQYF. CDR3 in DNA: TGTGCCAGCAGCTTAGCGAAAAGGGGGCGAGAGACCCAGTACTTC.

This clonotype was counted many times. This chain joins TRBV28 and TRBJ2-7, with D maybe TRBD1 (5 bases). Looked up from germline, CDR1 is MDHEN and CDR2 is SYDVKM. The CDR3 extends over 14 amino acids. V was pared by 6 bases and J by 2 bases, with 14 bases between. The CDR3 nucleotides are TGTGCCAGCAGCCGCTTGGACAAAGCCTACGAGCAGTACTTC. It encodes CASSRLDKAYEQYF. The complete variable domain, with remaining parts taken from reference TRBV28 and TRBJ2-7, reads DVKVTQSSRYLVKRTGEKVFLECVQDMDHENMFWYRQDPGLGLRLIYFSYDVKMKEKGDIPEGYSVSREKKERFSLILESASTNQTSMYLCASSRLDKAYEQYFGPGTRLTVT.

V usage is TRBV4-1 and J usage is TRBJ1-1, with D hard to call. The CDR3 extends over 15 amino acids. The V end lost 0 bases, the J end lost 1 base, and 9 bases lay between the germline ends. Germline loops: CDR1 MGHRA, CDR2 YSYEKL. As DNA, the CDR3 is TGCGCCAGCAGCCAAGACCAGGCCCCGAACACTGAAGCTTTCTTT. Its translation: CASSQDQAPNTEAFF.

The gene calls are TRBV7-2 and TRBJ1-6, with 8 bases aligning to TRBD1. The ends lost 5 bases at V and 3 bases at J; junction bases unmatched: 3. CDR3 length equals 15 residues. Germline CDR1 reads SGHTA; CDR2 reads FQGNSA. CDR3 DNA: TGTGCCAGCAGCGACGACAGGGGCTATAATTCACCCCTCCACTTT. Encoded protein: CASSDDRGYNSPLHF.

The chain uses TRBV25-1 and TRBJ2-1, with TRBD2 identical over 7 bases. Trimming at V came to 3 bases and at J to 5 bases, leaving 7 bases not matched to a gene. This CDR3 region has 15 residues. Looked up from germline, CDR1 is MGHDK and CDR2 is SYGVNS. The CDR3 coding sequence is TGTGCCAGCAGTGATCCCGGGGGGTTCGACAATGAGCAGTTCTTC. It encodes CASSDPGGFDNEQFF. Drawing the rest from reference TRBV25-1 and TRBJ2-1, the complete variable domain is EADIYQTPRYLVIGTGKKITLECSQTMGHDKMYWYQQDPGMELHLIHYSYGVNSTEKGDLSSESTVSRIRTEHFPLTLESARPSHTSQYLCASSDPGGFDNEQFFGPGTRLTVL.

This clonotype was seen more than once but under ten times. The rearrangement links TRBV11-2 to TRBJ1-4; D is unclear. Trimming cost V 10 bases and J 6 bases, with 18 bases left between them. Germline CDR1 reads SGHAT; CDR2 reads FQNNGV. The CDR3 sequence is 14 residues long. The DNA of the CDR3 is TGTGCCAACCAGCCCGGGAGACTAGATGAAAAACTGTTTTTT. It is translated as CANQPGRLDEKLFF.

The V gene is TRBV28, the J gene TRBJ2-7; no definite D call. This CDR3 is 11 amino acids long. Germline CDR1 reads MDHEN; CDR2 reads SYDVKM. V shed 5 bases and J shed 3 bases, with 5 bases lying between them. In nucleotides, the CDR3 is TGTGCCAGCAGTCGACACTACGAGCAGTACTTC. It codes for CASSRHYEQYF. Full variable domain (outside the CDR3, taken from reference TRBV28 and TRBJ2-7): DVKVTQSSRYLVKRTGEKVFLECVQDMDHENMFWYRQDPGLGLRLIYFSYDVKMKEKGDIPEGYSVSREKKERFSLILESASTNQTSMYLCASSRHYEQYFGPGTRLTVT.

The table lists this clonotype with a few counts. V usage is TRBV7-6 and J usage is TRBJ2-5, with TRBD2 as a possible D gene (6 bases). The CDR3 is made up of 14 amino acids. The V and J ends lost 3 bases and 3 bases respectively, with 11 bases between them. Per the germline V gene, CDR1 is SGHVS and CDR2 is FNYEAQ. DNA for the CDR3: TGTGCCAGCAGCTTGGGACTTTTTGAAGAGACCCAGTACTTC. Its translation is CASSLGLFEETQYF.

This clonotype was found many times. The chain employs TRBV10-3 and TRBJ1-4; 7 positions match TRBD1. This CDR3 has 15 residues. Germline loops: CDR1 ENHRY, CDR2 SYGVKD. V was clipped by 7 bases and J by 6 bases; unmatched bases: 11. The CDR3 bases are TGTGCCATCAAATCGGCGACAGGGCATGATGAAAAACTGTTTTTT. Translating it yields CAIKSATGHDEKLFF.

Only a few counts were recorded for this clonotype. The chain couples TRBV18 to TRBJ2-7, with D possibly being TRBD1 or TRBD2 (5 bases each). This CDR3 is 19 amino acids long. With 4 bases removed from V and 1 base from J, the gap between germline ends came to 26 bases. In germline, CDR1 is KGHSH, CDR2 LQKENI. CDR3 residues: CASSLARVAGTRGSYEQYF. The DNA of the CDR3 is TGTGCCAGCTCACTTGCTCGGGTAGCTGGGACCCGAGGATCCTACGAGCAGTACTTC. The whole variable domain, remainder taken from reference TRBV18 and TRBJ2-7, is NAGVMQNPRHLVRRRGQEARLRCSPMKGHSHVYWYRQLPEEGLKFMVYLQKENIIDESGMPKERFSAEFPKEGPSILRIQQVVRGDSAAYFCASSLARVAGTRGSYEQYFGPGTRLTVT.

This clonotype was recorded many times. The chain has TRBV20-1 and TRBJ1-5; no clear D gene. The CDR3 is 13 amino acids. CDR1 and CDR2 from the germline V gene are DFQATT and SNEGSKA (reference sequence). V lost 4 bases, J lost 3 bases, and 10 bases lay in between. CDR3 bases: TGCAGTGCTATCGTGGGAAACAATCAGCCCCAGCATTTT. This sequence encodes CSAIVGNNQPQHF.

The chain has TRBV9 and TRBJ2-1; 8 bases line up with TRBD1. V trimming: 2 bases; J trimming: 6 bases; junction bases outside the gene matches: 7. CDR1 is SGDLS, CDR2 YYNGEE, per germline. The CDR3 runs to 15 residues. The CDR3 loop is CASSVELTGGNEQFF. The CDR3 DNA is TGTGCCAGCAGCGTCGAACTTACAGGGGGCAATGAGCAGTTCTTC.

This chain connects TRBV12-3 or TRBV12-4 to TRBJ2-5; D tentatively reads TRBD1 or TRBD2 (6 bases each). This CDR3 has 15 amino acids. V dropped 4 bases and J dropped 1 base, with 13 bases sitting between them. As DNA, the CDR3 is TGTGCCAGCAGTTCTTTAGGGGGACTCCAAGAGACCCAGTACTTC. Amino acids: CASSSLGGLQETQYF.

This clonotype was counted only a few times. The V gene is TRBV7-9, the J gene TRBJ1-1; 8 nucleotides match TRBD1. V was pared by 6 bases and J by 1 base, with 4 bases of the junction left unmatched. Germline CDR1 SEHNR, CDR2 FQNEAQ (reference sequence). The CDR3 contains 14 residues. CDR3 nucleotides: TGTGCCAGCAGACAGACAGGGGCGAACACTGAAGCTTTCTTT. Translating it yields CASRQTGANTEAFF.

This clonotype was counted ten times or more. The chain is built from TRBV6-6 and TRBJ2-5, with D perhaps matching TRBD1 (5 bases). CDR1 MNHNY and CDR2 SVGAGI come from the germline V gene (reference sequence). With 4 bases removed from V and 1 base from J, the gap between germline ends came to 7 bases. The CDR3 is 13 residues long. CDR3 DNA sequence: TGTGCCAGCAGTTTACAGGTCCAAGAGACCCAGTACTTC. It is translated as CASSLQVQETQYF.

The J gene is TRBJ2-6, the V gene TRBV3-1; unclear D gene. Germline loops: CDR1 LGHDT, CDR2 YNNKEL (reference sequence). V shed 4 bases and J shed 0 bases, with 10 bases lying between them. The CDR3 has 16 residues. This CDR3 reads CASSPTSLSGANVLTF. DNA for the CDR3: TGTGCCAGCAGCCCTACGTCCCTCTCTGGGGCCAACGTCCTGACTTTC. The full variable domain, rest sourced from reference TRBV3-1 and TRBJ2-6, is DTAVSQTPKYLVTQMGNDKSIKCEQNLGHDTMYWYKQDSKKFLKIMFSYNNKELIINETVPNRFSPKSPDKAHLNLHINSLELGDSAVYFCASSPTSLSGANVLTFGAGSRLTVL.

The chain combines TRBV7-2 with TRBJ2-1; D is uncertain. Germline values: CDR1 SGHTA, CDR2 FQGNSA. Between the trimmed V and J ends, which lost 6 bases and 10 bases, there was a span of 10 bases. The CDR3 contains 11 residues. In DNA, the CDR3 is TGTGCCAGCAGGGCCTTTTTCGAGCAGTTCTTC. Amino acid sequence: CASRAFFEQFF.

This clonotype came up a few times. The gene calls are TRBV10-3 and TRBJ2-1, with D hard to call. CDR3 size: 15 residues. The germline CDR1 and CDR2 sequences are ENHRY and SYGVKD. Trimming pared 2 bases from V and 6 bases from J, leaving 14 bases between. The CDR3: CAISELGPGLNEQFF. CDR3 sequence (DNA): TGTGCCATCAGTGAGCTTGGACCCGGGCTCAATGAGCAGTTCTTC.

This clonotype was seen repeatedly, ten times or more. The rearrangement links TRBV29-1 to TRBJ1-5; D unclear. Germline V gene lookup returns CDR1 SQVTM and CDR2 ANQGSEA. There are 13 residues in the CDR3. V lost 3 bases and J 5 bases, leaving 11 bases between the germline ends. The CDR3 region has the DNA TGCAGCGTTGAGGTCTCCCCGGATCAGCCCCAGCATTTT. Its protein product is CSVEVSPDQPQHF. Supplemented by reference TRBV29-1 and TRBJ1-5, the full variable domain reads SAVISQKPSRDICQRGTSLTIQCQVDSQVTMMFWYRQQPGQSLTLIATANQGSEATYESGFVIDKFPISRPNLTFSTLTVSNMSPEDSSIYLCSVEVSPDQPQHFGDGTRLSIL.

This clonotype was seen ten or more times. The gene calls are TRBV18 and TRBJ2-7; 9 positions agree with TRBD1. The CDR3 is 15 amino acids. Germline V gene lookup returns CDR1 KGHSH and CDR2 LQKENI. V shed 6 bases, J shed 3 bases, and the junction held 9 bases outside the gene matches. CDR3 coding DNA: TGTGCCAGCTCCCTCAGGACAGGGGACTACTACGAGCAGTACTTC. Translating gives CASSLRTGDYYEQYF.

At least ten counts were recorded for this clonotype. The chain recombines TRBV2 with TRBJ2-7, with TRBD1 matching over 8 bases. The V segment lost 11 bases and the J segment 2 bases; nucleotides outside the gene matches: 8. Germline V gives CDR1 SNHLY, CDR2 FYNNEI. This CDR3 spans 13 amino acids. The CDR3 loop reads CAARGDRPYEQYF. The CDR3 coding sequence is TGTGCCGCCAGAGGGGACAGGCCCTACGAGCAGTACTTC. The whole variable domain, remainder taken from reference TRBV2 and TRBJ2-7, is EPEVTQTPSHQVTQMGQEVILRCVPISNHLYFYWYRQILGQKVEFLVSFYNNEISEKSEIFDDQFSVERPDGSNFTLKIRSTKLEDSAMYFCAARGDRPYEQYFGPGTRLTVT.

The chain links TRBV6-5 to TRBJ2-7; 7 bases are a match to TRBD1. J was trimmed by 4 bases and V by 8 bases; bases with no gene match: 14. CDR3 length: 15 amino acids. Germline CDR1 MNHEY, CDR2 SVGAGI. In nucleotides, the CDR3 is TGTGCCAGCCCGACTCGCAGGGGGTCGTGTTACGAGCAGTACTTC. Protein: CASPTRRGSCYEQYF.

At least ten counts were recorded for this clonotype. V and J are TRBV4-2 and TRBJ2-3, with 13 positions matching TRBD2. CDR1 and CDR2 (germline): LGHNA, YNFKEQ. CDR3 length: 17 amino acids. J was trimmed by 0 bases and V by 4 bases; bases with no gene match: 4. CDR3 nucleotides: TGTGCCAGCAGCCCGGGACTAGCGGGGACTAGCACAGATACGCAGTATTTT. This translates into CASSPGLAGTSTDTQYF.

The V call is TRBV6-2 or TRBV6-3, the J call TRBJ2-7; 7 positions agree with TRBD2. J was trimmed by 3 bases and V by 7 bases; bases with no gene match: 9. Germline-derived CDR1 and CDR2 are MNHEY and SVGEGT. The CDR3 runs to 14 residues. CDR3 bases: TGTGCCAGCACCCCGGACGGGGGGAACTACGAGCAGTACTTC. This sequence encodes CASTPDGGNYEQYF.

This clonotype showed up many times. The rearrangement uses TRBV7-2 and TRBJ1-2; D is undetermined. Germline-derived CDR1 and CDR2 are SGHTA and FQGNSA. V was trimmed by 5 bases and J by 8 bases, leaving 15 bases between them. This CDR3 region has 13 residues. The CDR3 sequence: CASSPHTTPGYTF. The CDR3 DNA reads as TGTGCCAGCAGCCCCCATACCACCCCAGGCTACACCTTC.

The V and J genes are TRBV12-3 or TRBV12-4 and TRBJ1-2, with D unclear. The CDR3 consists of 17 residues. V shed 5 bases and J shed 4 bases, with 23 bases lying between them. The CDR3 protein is CASSPHGGEGDGYGYTF. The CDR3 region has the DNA TGTGCCAGCAGTCCCCATGGAGGAGAGGGTGATGGCTATGGCTACACCTTC.

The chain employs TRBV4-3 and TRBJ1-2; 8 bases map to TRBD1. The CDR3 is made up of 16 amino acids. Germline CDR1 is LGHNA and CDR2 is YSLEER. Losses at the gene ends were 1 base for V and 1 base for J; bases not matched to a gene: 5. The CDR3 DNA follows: TGCGCCAGCAGCCAAGCCCTGGACAGGGATAACTATGGCTACACCTTC. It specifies CASSQALDRDNYGYTF.

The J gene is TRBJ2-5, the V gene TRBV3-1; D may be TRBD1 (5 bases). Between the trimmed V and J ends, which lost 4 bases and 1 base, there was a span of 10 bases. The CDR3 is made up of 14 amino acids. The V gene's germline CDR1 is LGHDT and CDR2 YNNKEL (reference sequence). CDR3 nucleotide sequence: TGTGCCAGCAGCCGCGGACACGTCCAAGAGACCCAGTACTTC. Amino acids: CASSRGHVQETQYF.

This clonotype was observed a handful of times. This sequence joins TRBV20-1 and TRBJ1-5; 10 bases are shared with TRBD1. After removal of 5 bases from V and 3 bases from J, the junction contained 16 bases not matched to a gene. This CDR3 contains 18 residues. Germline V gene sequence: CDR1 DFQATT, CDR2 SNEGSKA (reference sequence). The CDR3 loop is CSAFDRGRTPTANQPQHF. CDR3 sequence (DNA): TGCAGTGCTTTCGACAGGGGGCGAACCCCCACAGCCAATCAGCCCCAGCATTTT.

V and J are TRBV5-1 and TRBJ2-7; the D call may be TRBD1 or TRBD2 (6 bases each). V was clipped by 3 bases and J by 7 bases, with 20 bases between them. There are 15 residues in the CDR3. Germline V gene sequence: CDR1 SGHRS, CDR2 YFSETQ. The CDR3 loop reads CASSWGAGAPREQYF. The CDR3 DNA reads TGCGCCAGCAGCTGGGGGGCCGGGGCGCCGAGGGAGCAGTACTTC.

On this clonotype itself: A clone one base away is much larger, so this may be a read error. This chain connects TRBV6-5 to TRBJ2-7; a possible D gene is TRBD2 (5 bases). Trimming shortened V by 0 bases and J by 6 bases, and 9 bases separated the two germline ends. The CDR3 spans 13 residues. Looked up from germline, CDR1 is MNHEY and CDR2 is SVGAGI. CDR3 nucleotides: TGTGCCAGCAGTTACTCGCGGGTTGTCGAGCAGTACTTC. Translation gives CASSYSRVVEQYF.